This TCR beta chain was documented in a study of T-cell reconstitution after alpha-beta-depleted transplantation in children. The germline gives CDR1 MNHEY, CDR2 SVGAGI. The ends were cut back, 6 bases at V and 4 bases at J, with 9 bases in the middle. The length of the CDR3 is 12 residues. Unique molecular identifiers were incorporated when the TCRbeta library was constructed. A single record per CDR3 protein comes from TCRdb applying MiXCR to the PCR reads. This sample has 500,000 or so distinct CDR3 sequences, with 32% found just once. This clonotype has a handful of counts. The rearrangement uses TRBV6-5 and TRBJ1-2, with D possibly matching TRBD1 (6 bases). The origin of this receptor is a human donor who donated a stem cell graft to a child with aplastic anemia. Material: PBMCs from the stem cell graft donor, obtained from the stem cell graft. The DNA of the CDR3 is TGTGCCAGCAGGGGCAGGGGCTATGGCTACACCTTC. The encoded protein is CASRGRGYGYTF.